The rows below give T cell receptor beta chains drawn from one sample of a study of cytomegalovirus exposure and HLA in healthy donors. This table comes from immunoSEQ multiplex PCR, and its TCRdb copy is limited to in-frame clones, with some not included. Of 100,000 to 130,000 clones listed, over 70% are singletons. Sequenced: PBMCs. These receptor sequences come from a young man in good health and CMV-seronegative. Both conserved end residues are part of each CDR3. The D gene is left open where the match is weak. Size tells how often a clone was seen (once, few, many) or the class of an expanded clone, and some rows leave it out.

TGTGCCAGCAGCCCCCTGGGAGCGGAAAACACCGGGGAGCTGTTTTTT | CASSPLGAENTGELFF | NA | TRBJ2-2 | NA | TRBV11-2
TGCAGCGTTGTTACAGGAGATACTAACTATGGCTACACCTTC | CSVVTGDTNYGYTF | NA | TRBJ1-2 | few | TRBV29-1
TGTGCCTGGAGTGTAATCCCCCGGGGTAAGGGCGAGCAGTACTTC | CAWSVIPRGKGEQYF | NA | TRBJ2-7 | NA | TRBV30
TGTGCCAGCAGCCAGACAGGGTTCACCGGGGAGCTGTTTTTT | CASSQTGFTGELFF | TRBD1 | TRBJ2-2 | few | TRBV7-9
TGTGCCAGCTCACCGACGCGGGCAGGGGGGCAGAACGAGCAGTACTTC | CASSPTRAGGQNEQYF | NA | TRBJ2-7 | NA | TRBV18
TGTGCCAGCAGCCTGACAGGGGTTAATTCACCCCTCCACTTT | CASSLTGVNSPLHF | TRBD1 | TRBJ1-6 | few | TRBV2
TGTGCCAGCAGCGTCGGGCAGGGGACCCAGCCCCAGCATTTT | CASSVGQGTQPQHF | NA | TRBJ1-5 | NA | TRBV9
TGTGCCAGCAGCTTGGGGGCAGGGGTGACTGAAGCTTTCTTT | CASSLGAGVTEAFF | NA | TRBJ1-1 | NA | TRBV5-6
TGTGCCAGCAATCGCAAACGGGAGCACAATCAGCCCCAGCATTTT | CASNRKREHNQPQHF | NA | TRBJ1-5 | NA | TRBV25-1
TGTGCCAGCAGCTTAGTGGAGGGTAACTACGAGCAGTACTTC | CASSLVEGNYEQYF | NA | TRBJ2-7 | NA | TRBV11-2
TGTGCCAGCAGCGGTGAGTGGACTAGCGTCAATGAGCAGTTCTTC | CASSGEWTSVNEQFF | TRBD2 | TRBJ2-1 | NA | TRBV7-9
TGTGCCAGTAGCCCTCACCCAAGGAGCTACGAGCAGTACTTC | CASSPHPRSYEQYF | NA | TRBJ2-7 | NA | TRBV19
TGTGCCAGCAGTGCCCAGGGTGCAGATACGCAGTATTTT | CASSAQGADTQYF | NA | TRBJ2-3 | once | TRBV6-4
TGCGCCAGCAGCTTGTGGGCTACCTCGAACACCGGGGAGCTGTTTTTT | CASSLWATSNTGELFF | NA | TRBJ2-2 | NA | TRBV5-1
TGTGCCAGTAGTTCCTACCGGGACAGAAATGAAAAACTGTTTTTT | CASSSYRDRNEKLFF | TRBD1 | TRBJ1-4 | few | TRBV19
TGTGCCAGCAGCTTATGGGACAGGGGGAGCTCCTATAATTCACCCCTCCACTTT | CASSLWDRGSSYNSPLHF | TRBD1 | TRBJ1-6 | NA | TRBV7-8
TGCGCCACCACCCTTGGGACTAGCGGACACAATGAGCAGTTCTTC | CATTLGTSGHNEQFF | TRBD2 | TRBJ2-1 | few | TRBV10-2
TGTGCCAGCAGCGTATGGGAGGCCGGGATGAATGAGCAGTTCTTC | CASSVWEAGMNEQFF | NA | TRBJ2-1 | NA | TRBV9
TGTGCCAGTAGTATGGACAGCTATAGCAATCAGCCCCAGCATTTT | CASSMDSYSNQPQHF | NA | TRBJ1-5 | few | TRBV19
TGTGCCAGCAGCTTACTCCCCGGGGAGCTGTTTTTT | CASSLLPGELFF | NA | TRBJ2-2 | NA | TRBV5-4
TGTGCCAGCAGCCCTTGGACTAGCGGGACTTCCTACAATGAGCAGTTCTTC | CASSPWTSGTSYNEQFF | TRBD2 | TRBJ2-1 | NA | TRBV7-2
TGTGCTAGCAGCAGGACTAGCGGGATCGGAGTCTACAATGAGCAGTTCTTC | CASSRTSGIGVYNEQFF | TRBD2 | TRBJ2-1 | NA | TRBV7-7
TGTGCCAGCAGCCGAGCGGGAGAAATCAAAAACATTCAGTACTTC | CASSRAGEIKNIQYF | TRBD2 | TRBJ2-4 | NA | TRBV7-8
TGTGCCAGCAGTGGGGAGGTAGCCGGGGAGCTGTTTTTT | CASSGEVAGELFF | NA | TRBJ2-2 | NA | TRBV25-1
TGTGCCAGCAGCCCGTGGGGAGGGCCTCAGCCCCAGCATTTT | CASSPWGGPQPQHF | NA | TRBJ1-5 | NA | TRBV7-9
TGTGCCACCAGCAGATCCCGCCACATCGAGCAGTACTTC | CATSRSRHIEQYF | NA | TRBJ2-7 | once | TRBV15
TGTGCCAGCTCCCGCGACGACAGGCTGAATCAGCCCCAGCATTTT | CASSRDDRLNQPQHF | NA | TRBJ1-5 | NA | TRBV18
TGTGCCAGCAGCCCCTTTAATAGCGGAACCAACCCCTCTGGCGAGCAGTACTTC | CASSPFNSGTNPSGEQYF | NA | TRBJ2-7 | NA | TRBV11-2
TGTGCCTGGAGTCGGACGGCAGGGGTTGGTCAGCCCCAGCATTTT | CAWSRTAGVGQPQHF | NA | TRBJ1-5 | NA | TRBV30
TGCGCCAGCAGCCAAGTGGCTAGCGGGGAACAAGAGCAGTACTTC | CASSQVASGEQEQYF | TRBD2 | TRBJ2-7 | few | TRBV4-1
TGTGCCAGCAGTGAATTAACCGGAAACATTCAGTACTTC | CASSELTGNIQYF | NA | TRBJ2-4 | few | TRBV6-1
TGTGCCAGCAGTGCGCGGACAAACTACGAGCAGTACTTC | CASSARTNYEQYF | NA | TRBJ2-7 | NA | TRBV2
TGCAGTGGGCAGGGGGCTTACGGCTACACCTTC | CSGQGAYGYTF | TRBD1 | TRBJ1-2 | NA | TRBV20-1
TGTGCCAGCAGTTTACACAACAGCTACGAGCAGTACTTC | CASSLHNSYEQYF | NA | TRBJ2-7 | NA | TRBV27
TGTGCCAGTACCTCGACCGGGGAGCTGTTTTTT | CASTSTGELFF | NA | TRBJ2-2 | few | TRBV19
TGTGCCAGCAGCCCGCCAGAAAAAGACTACGAGCAGTACTTC | CASSPPEKDYEQYF | NA | TRBJ2-7 | once | TRBV7-9
TGTGCCAGCAGAGGACCTAGCTCCTATAACACCGGGGAGCTGTTTTTT | CASRGPSSYNTGELFF | NA | TRBJ2-2 | NA | TRBV25-1
TGTGCCAGCAGCTTTAATCGACAGGGTCCGCAGCCCCAGCATTTT | CASSFNRQGPQPQHF | TRBD1 | TRBJ1-5 | NA | TRBV5-8
TGTGCCAGCTCACCGAACCGGGGAGAGACCCAGTACTTC | CASSPNRGETQYF | NA | TRBJ2-5 | once | TRBV18
TGTGCCAGCAGCCTACAGGGGAAGAACTATGGCTACACCTTC | CASSLQGKNYGYTF | TRBD1 | TRBJ1-2 | NA | TRBV6-1
TGCAGCGTTGATCCGGGCTCTGGAAACACCATATATTTT | CSVDPGSGNTIYF | NA | TRBJ1-3 | NA | TRBV29-1